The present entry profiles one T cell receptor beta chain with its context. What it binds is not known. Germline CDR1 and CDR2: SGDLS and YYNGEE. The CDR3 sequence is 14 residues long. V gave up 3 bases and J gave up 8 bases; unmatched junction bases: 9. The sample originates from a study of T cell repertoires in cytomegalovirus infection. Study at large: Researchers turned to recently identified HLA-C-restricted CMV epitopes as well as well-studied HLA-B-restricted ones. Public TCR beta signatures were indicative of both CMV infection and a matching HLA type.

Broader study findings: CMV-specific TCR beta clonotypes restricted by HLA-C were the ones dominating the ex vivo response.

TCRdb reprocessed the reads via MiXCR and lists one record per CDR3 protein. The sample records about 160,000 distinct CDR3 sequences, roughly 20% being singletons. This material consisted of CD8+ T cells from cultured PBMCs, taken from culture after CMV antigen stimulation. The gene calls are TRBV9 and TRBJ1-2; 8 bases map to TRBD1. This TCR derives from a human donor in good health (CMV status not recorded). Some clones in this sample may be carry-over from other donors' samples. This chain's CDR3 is CASSGQGSAGGYTF. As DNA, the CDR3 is TGTGCCAGCAGCGGACAGGGGTCTGCAGGGGGCTACACCTTC.